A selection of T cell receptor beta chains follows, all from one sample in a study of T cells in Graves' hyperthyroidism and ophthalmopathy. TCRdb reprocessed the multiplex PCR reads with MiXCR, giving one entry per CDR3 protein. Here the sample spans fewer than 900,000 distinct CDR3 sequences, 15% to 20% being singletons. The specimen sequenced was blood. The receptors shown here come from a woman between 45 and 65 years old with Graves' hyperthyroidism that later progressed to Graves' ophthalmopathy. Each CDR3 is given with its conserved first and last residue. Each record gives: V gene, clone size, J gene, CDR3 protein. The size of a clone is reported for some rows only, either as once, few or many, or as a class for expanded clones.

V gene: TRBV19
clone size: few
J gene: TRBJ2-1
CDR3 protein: CASSIDRGDEQFF

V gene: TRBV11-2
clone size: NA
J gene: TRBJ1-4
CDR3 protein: CASSPTSGEKLFF

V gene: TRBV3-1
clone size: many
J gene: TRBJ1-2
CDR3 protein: CASSPRDSFNYGYTF

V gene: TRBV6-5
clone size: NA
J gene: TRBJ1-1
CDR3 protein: CASSYDSGDTEAFF

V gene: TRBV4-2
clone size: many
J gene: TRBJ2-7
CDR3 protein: CASSQEGAGVPYEQYF

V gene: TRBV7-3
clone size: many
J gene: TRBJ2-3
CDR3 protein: CASSPGQGGTSADTQYF

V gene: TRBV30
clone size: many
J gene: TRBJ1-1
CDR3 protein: CAWSGVEAFF

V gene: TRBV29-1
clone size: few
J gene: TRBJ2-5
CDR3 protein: CSVEEGQVGETQYF

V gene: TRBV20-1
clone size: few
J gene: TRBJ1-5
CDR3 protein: CSAHRVGDSGQPQHF

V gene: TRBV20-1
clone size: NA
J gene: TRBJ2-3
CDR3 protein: CSARTGGRTDTQYF

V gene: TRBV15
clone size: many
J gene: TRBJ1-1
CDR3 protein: CATSRDSSFPEAFF

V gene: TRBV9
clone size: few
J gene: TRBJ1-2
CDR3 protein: CASSVELRDRGDYGYTF

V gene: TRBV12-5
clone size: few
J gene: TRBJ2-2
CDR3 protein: CASGLGQGANTGELFF

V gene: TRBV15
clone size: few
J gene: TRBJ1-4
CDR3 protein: CATSTEGQGREKLFF

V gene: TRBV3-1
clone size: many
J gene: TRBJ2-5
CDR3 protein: CASSQSSRGGETQYF

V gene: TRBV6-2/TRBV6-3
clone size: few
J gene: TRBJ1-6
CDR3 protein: CASSYPGSSYNSPLHF

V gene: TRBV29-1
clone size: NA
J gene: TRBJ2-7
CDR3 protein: CSVGGVRVYEQYF

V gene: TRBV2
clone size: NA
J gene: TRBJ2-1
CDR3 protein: CASGGQEYNERFF

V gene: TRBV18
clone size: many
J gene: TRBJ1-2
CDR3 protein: CASSRQGSGYTF

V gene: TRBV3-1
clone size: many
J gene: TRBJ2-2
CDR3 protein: CASSQGVNTGELFF

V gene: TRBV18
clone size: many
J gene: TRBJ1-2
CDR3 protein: CASSRAGQGLLEGGYTF

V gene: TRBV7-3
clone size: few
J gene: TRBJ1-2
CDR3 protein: CASSLASGRDQDGGYTF

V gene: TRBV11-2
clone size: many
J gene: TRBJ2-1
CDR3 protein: CASSSHPGSSYNEQFF

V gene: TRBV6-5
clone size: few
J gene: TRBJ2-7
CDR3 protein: CASSYTGDGYEQYF

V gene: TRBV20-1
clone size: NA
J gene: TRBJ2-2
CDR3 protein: CSARDPGTGHTGELFF

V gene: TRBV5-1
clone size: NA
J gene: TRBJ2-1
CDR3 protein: CASSSEGDEQFF

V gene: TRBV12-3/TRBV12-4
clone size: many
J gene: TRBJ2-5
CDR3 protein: CASSPDVYETQYF

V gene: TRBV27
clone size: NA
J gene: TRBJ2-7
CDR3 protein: CASKRQGPLYEQYF

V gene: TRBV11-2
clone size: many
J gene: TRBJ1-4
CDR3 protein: CASSPRVTNEKLFF

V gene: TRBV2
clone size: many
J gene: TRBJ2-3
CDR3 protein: CASSAMGAGGRDTQYF

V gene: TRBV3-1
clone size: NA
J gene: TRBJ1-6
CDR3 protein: CASSQDRGTVQGSPLHF

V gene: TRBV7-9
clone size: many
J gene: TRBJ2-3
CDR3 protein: CASSLMPREDTQYF

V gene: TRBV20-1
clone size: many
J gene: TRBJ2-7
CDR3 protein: CSASPPAGGKQYF

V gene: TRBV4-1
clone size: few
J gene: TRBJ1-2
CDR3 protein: CASSQVISYGYTF

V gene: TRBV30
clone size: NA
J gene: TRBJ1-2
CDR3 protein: CAWSVTAANGYTF

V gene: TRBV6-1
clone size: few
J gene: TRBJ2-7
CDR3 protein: CASSEENRPREQYF

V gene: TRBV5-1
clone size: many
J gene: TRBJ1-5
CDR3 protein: CASSPGRGAKQPQHF

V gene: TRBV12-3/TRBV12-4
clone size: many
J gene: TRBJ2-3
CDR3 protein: CASRIAEGTDTQYF

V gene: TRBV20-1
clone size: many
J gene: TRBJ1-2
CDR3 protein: CSARRDRGDYGYTF

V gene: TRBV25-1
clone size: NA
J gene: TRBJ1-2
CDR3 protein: CASRQGGDGYTF

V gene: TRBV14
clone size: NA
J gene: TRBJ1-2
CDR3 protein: CASSHVSAAGYTF

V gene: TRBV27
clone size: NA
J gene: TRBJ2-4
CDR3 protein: CASSLSAGLAKNIQYF

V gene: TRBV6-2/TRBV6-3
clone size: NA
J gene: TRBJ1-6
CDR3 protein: CASSHGDSFRNSPLHF

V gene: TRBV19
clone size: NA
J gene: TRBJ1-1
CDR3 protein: CASRLRIGFNFDTEAFF

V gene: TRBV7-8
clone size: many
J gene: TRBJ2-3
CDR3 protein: CASSLRGRRTDTQYF

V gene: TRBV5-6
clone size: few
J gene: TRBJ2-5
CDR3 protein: CASSLWSGTGGLETQYF

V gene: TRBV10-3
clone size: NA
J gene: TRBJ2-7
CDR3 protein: CAISDPREEGQYF

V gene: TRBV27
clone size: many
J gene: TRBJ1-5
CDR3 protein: CASSADRTINPQHF

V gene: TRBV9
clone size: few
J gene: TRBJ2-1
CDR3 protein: CASSVGGTEFLYNEQFF

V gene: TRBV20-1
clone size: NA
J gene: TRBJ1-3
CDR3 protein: CSARESGWAGNTIYF

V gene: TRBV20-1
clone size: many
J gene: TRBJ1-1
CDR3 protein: CSARDEQGAVNTEAFF

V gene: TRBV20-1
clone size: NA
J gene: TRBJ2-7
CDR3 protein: CSAGTTSGGHYEQYF

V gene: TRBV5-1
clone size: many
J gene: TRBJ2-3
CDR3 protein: CASSPQGDAVVDTQYF

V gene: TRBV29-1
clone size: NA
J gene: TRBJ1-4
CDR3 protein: CSVSRDRVDEKLFF

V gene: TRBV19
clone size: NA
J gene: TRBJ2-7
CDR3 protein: CASSIASGGIYEQYF

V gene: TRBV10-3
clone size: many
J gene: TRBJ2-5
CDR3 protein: CAISDLKEDKTQETQYF

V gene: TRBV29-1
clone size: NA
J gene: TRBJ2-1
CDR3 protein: CSVGSGGGQGIKQFF

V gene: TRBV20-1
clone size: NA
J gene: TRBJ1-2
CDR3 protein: CSASSRDSSQNYGYTF

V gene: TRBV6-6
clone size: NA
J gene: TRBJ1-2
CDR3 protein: CASSYRDSRGYTF

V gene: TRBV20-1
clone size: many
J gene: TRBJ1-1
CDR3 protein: CSATSGAGEAFF